The 32 T cell receptor beta chains in this list originate from one sample, sequenced in a study of T-cell reconstitution after alpha-beta-depleted transplantation in children. TCRbeta library construction was performed incorporating unique molecular identifiers. Each CDR3 protein gets one entry after TCRdb re-called the PCR reads with MiXCR. The sample has some 80,000 distinct CDR3 sequences; around 18% are singletons. Sequencing used PBMCs, mostly from graft donor cells, obtained 360 days after TCRalphabeta/CD19-depleted stem cell transplant. The receptors were gathered from a male patient between 2 and 9 years old who had a stem cell transplant for acute lymphoblastic leukemia, so the T cells may come from the graft donor.

This clonotype was observed a few times. The chain links TRBV12-3 or TRBV12-4 to TRBJ1-1, with D unclear. This CDR3 has 15 amino acids. V was pared by 4 bases and J by 0 bases, with 12 bases between. The CDR3 here is CASSSVKELNTEAFF. The CDR3 bases are TGTGCCAGCAGTTCGGTGAAAGAATTGAACACTGAAGCTTTCTTT.

This clonotype was observed a few times. The chain employs TRBV11-3 and TRBJ2-1; tentatively, D is TRBD2 (6 bases). V was clipped by 10 bases and J by 0 bases, with 13 bases between them. The CDR3 runs to 14 residues. Germline V gene lookup returns CDR1 SGHNT and CDR2 YENEEA. The CDR3 here is CATAQLASYNEQFF. For the CDR3, the DNA is TGTGCCACCGCTCAACTAGCCTCCTACAATGAGCAGTTCTTC. Full variable domain (rest looked up from reference TRBV11-3 and TRBJ2-1): EAGVVQSPRYKIIEKKQPVAFWCNPISGHNTLYWYLQNLGQGPELLIRYENEEAVDDSQLPKDRFSAERLKGVDSTLKIQPAELGDSAVYLCATAQLASYNEQFFGPGTRLTVL.

The sample holds a few counts of this clonotype. This chain connects TRBV12-3 or TRBV12-4 to TRBJ2-7; 10 bases are shared with TRBD1. V trimming: 6 bases; J trimming: 3 bases; junction bases outside the gene matches: 8. This CDR3 spans 15 amino acids. CDR3 DNA sequence: TGTGCCAGCAGCAAGACAGGGGGCCCCTTCTACGAGCAGTACTTC. Translation: CASSKTGGPFYEQYF.

This clonotype was detected once. The chain couples TRBV9 to TRBJ1-1; D gene ambiguous. V lost 0 bases, J lost 0 bases, and 6 bases lay in between. Germline V CDR1 and CDR2: SGDLS, YYNGEE. This CDR3 region has 14 residues. The CDR3 loop is CASSVEGLNTEAFF. The DNA of the CDR3 is TGTGCCAGCAGCGTAGAAGGGTTGAACACTGAAGCTTTCTTT.

The chain employs TRBV20-1 and TRBJ2-3; D may be TRBD2 (6 bases). This CDR3 is 15 amino acids long. The germline CDR1 and CDR2 sequences are DFQATT and SNEGSKA (reference sequence). With 0 bases removed from V and 4 bases from J, the gap between germline ends came to 14 bases. Written as DNA, the CDR3 is TGCAGTGCTAGAGAAGAGGGGCGGGGATCAGATACGCAGTATTTT. It specifies CSAREEGRGSDTQYF.

The V call is TRBV5-1, the J call TRBJ2-7; D not certain. CDR3 size: 14 residues. Germline V gives CDR1 SGHRS, CDR2 YFSETQ. Trimming cost V 4 bases and J 2 bases, with 13 bases left between them. CDR3 sequence (DNA): TGCGCCAGCAGCCTGCGGACGGTTCCCTACGAGCAGTACTTC. It specifies CASSLRTVPYEQYF.

At least ten counts were recorded for this clonotype. V usage is TRBV12-3 or TRBV12-4 and J usage is TRBJ2-1; 7 nucleotides agree with TRBD1. V was clipped by 1 base and J by 1 base; unmatched bases: 1. This CDR3 has 15 amino acids. The CDR3 nucleotides are TGTGCCAGCAGTTTAGTGGGACAGTCCTACAATGAGCAGTTCTTC. Its translation is CASSLVGQSYNEQFF.

At least ten counts were recorded for this clonotype. The gene calls are TRBV7-2 and TRBJ2-7; 12 bases agree with TRBD2. There are 14 residues in the CDR3. Germline V lookup: CDR1 SGHTA, CDR2 FQGNSA. J gave up 3 bases and V 5 bases, and 2 bases lay outside the gene matches. CDR3 sequence: CASSVLAGGYEQYF. The CDR3 coding sequence is TGTGCCAGCAGCGTACTAGCGGGAGGCTACGAGCAGTACTTC.

In its sample, this clonotype was seen a few times. The V and J genes are TRBV28 and TRBJ1-3, with a weak D call TRBD1 (5 bases). The CDR3 contains 12 residues. Germline-derived CDR1 and CDR2 are MDHEN and SYDVKM. V lost 8 bases and J 4 bases, leaving 9 bases between the germline ends. The CDR3 DNA is TGTGCCAGCTTCGAGGGGGGAAACACCATATATTTT. Translating it yields CASFEGGNTIYF.

This clonotype turned up a few times. The chain recombines TRBV15 with TRBJ2-7; D is perhaps TRBD1 (5 bases). CDR3 length: 15 amino acids. Trimming removed 1 base at V and 0 bases at J, with 10 bases between. CDR1 is LNHNV and CDR2 is YYDKDF in the germline V gene (reference sequence). The CDR3 loop reads CATSRGRQRSYEQYF. The CDR3 DNA follows: TGTGCCACCAGCAGAGGTCGACAGCGCTCCTACGAGCAGTACTTC. The variable domain in full, completed from reference TRBV15 and TRBJ2-7, reads DAMVIQNPRYQVTQFGKPVTLSCSQTLNHNVMYWYQQKSSQAPKLLFHYYDKDFNNEADTPDNFQSRRPNTSFCFLDIRSPGLGDTAMYLCATSRGRQRSYEQYFGPGTRLTVT.

The chain recombines TRBV20-1 with TRBJ2-3; TRBD2 aligns across 9 bases. V was pared by 2 bases and J by 7 bases, with 4 bases of the junction left unmatched. Looked up from germline, CDR1 is DFQATT and CDR2 is SNEGSKA (reference sequence). This CDR3 comprises 13 residues. DNA of the CDR3: TGCAGTGCTAGACGGGCGGGAGGGAATACGCAGTATTTT. Translated: CSARRAGGNTQYF.

The gene calls are TRBV20-1 and TRBJ1-5; D is undetermined. V gave up 6 bases and J gave up 2 bases, with 14 bases separating them. CDR1 and CDR2 from the germline V gene are DFQATT and SNEGSKA (reference sequence). The CDR3 contains 14 residues. CDR3 in DNA: TGCAGTGCCCAGCCTCTAAGGGGCAATCAGCCCCAGCATTTT. It specifies CSAQPLRGNQPQHF.

This clonotype has more than one count but fewer than ten. The V and J genes are TRBV7-8 and TRBJ2-3, with D tentatively TRBD2 (6 bases). V gave up 0 bases and J gave up 0 bases, with 13 bases separating them. The CDR3 totals 17 residues. Germline CDR1 and CDR2: SGHVS and FQNEAQ. CDR3 nucleotides: TGTGCCAGCAGCTTAGCCGGGGGTCAGGCTAGCACAGATACGCAGTATTTT. This codes for CASSLAGGQASTDTQYF. Filled out from reference TRBV7-8 and TRBJ2-3, the complete variable domain reads GAGVSQSPRYKVAKRGQDVALRCDPISGHVSLFWYQQALGQGPEFLTYFQNEAQLDKSGLPSDRFFAERPEGSVSTLKIQRTQQEDSAVYLCASSLAGGQASTDTQYFGPGTRLTVL.

This clonotype was recorded a few times. The chain carries TRBV6-5 and TRBJ2-1; 7 bases map to TRBD2. CDR1 and CDR2 from the germline V gene are MNHEY and SVGAGI. The CDR3 covers 16 residues. The ends lost 2 bases at V and 6 bases at J; junction bases unmatched: 10. CDR3 in DNA: TGTGCCAGCAGTTACGTTCCCGGGACTAAATCCAATGAGCAGTTCTTC. This codes for CASSYVPGTKSNEQFF.

At least ten counts were recorded for this clonotype. This chain joins TRBV4-1 and TRBJ2-2; 13 bases are a match to TRBD2. The trim removed 1 base at V and 4 bases at J, leaving 6 bases unmatched. Germline V gene data show CDR1 as MGHRA and CDR2 as YSYEKL. This CDR3 spans 18 amino acids. CDR3 loop: CASSQAAGLAGTTGELFF. CDR3 nucleotides: TGCGCCAGCAGCCAAGCCGCGGGACTAGCGGGAACCACCGGGGAGCTGTTTTTT.

The chain is built from TRBV29-1 and TRBJ1-5; no reliable D call. The germline gives CDR1 SQVTM, CDR2 ANQGSEA. The CDR3 has 14 residues. V was clipped by 0 bases and J by 4 bases, with 10 bases between them. The CDR3 DNA sequence: TGCAGCGTTGAAGATACCGGTAGGAATCAGCCCCAGCATTTT. Protein product: CSVEDTGRNQPQHF.

This clonotype was counted ten times or more. The rearrangement links TRBV12-3 or TRBV12-4 to TRBJ2-1; a weak D match, TRBD2 (5 bases). The length of the CDR3 is 16 residues. V was trimmed by 5 bases and J by 5 bases, leaving 19 bases between them. CDR3 protein: CASSALRGTSNNEQFF. The CDR3 DNA follows: TGTGCCAGCAGTGCCCTTCGGGGTACTTCCAACAATGAGCAGTTCTTC.

CDR3 DNA: TGCGCCAGCAGCTTGTTGGAAAGGTTGCCCTACGAGCAGTACTTC. Amino acids: CASSLLERLPYEQYF. This chain joins TRBV5-1 and TRBJ2-7; no firm D call. The CDR3 has 15 amino acids. CDR1 is SGHRS, CDR2 YFSETQ, per germline. Trimming took 1 base from V and 2 from J, leaving 13 bases between them. Looking up the rest from reference TRBV5-1 and TRBJ2-7 gives the full variable domain: KAGVTQTPRYLIKTRGQQVTLSCSPISGHRSVSWYQQTPGQGLQFLFEYFSETQRNKGNFPGRFSGRQFSNSRSEMNVSTLELGDSALYLCASSLLERLPYEQYFGPGTRLTVT.

With regard to this clonotype: The junction does not match germline at one end; this may be a read error. The J gene is TRBJ2-2, the V gene TRBV27; the D call may be TRBD1 or TRBD2 (6 bases each). Germline assignment: CDR1 MNHEY and CDR2 SMNVEV (reference sequence). The CDR3 loop spans 18 amino acids. The CDR3 sequence: CASSLRGAGLTNPGELFF. CDR3 DNA sequence: TGTGCCAGCAGTTTAAGGGGGGCAGGGCTTACGAACCCCGGGGAGCTGTTTTTT.

This clonotype showed up just a few times. This chain joins TRBV11-3 and TRBJ2-1, with D possibly being TRBD1 (6 bases). CDR1 SGHNT and CDR2 YENEEA come from the germline V gene. The CDR3 runs to 17 residues. The ends were cut back, 4 bases at V and 0 bases at J, with 16 bases in the middle. The CDR3 region has the DNA TGTGCCAGCAGCTCCTCCGGGACAAGCCTCTCCTACAATGAGCAGTTCTTC. Amino acid sequence: CASSSSGTSLSYNEQFF.

This clonotype was recorded at least ten times. The rearrangement joins TRBV7-9 to TRBJ2-4; D not resolved. Germline loops: CDR1 SEHNR, CDR2 FQNEAQ (reference sequence). V shed 1 base and J shed 0 bases, with 7 bases lying between them. The CDR3 length is 15 residues. CDR3 DNA: TGTGCCAGCAGCTTAGATCTGGCAGCCAAAAACATTCAGTACTTC. Amino acids: CASSLDLAAKNIQYF.

This clonotype has ten or more counts. This chain links TRBV27 with TRBJ1-2; D remains ambiguous. This CDR3 spans 18 amino acids. Trimming took off 1 base at V and 3 bases at J, with 21 bases between the two ends. The V gene's germline CDR1 is MNHEY and CDR2 SMNVEV (reference sequence). The CDR3 DNA follows: TGTGCCAGCAGTTTATTCGGCGGCCCCGAAAGGTATGACTATGGCTACACCTTC. Translation: CASSLFGGPERYDYGYTF.

The rearrangement links TRBV12-3 or TRBV12-4 to TRBJ2-2; D is undetermined. The V and J ends lost 3 bases and 4 bases respectively, with 9 bases between them. The CDR3 spans 14 residues. DNA of the CDR3: TGTGCCAGCAGTTTGTACACCCCCACCGGGGAGCTGTTTTTT. Encoded protein: CASSLYTPTGELFF.

This clonotype was seen more than once but under ten times. V and J are TRBV11-2 and TRBJ2-7; 7 bases line up with TRBD2. The germline gives CDR1 SGHAT, CDR2 FQNNGV. With V trimmed by 1 base and J by 1 base, 4 bases remained unmatched. The CDR3 spans 15 residues. Written as DNA, the CDR3 is TGTGCCAGCAGCTTAGCAGCGGGAACTTCCTACGAGCAGTACTTC. Protein sequence: CASSLAAGTSYEQYF.

This clonotype has more than one count but fewer than ten. The chain combines TRBV10-3 with TRBJ1-1, with TRBD1 as a possible D gene (5 bases). This CDR3 region has 14 residues. Looked up from germline, CDR1 is ENHRY and CDR2 is SYGVKD. Trimming removed 0 bases from V and 7 bases from J, with 12 bases in between. As DNA, the CDR3 is TGTGCCATCAGTGAGTCGGGGCGGGCGTATGAAGCTTTCTTT. This encodes CAISESGRAYEAFF.

This clonotype was detected only a few times. The gene calls are TRBV6-2 or TRBV6-3 and TRBJ2-5, with 8 nucleotides matching TRBD1. Germline trimming cut 6 bases from V and 4 bases from J; bases unmatched to any gene: 4. The CDR3 covers 13 residues. Per germline, CDR1 MNHEY and CDR2 SVGEGT. The CDR3 DNA sequence: TGTGCCAGCAGGACGACAGGGGTAGAGACCCAGTACTTC. This sequence encodes CASRTTGVETQYF.

The genes are TRBV20-1 and TRBJ2-2; D remains ambiguous. There are 11 residues in the CDR3. The germline gives CDR1 DFQATT, CDR2 SNEGSKA (reference sequence). The germline V and J ends were trimmed by 5 bases and 3 bases, with 4 bases remaining between them. The CDR3 loop reads CSAWYTGELFF. The DNA of the CDR3 is TGCAGTGCTTGGTACACCGGGGAGCTGTTTTTT.

The genes are TRBV19 and TRBJ2-1; weak D call: TRBD1 (6 bases). Per the germline V gene, CDR1 is LNHDA and CDR2 is SQIVND (reference sequence). The CDR3 spans 11 residues. V lost 6 bases and J 9 bases, leaving 9 bases between the germline ends. This chain's CDR3 is CASRQGSEQFF. The CDR3 DNA reads as TGTGCCAGTAGACAGGGCAGTGAGCAGTTCTTC.

This chain uses TRBV5-1 with TRBJ2-1; D gene unclear. This CDR3 spans 15 amino acids. The ends were cut back, 0 bases at V and 3 bases at J, with 10 bases in the middle. In germline, CDR1 is SGHRS, CDR2 YFSETQ. The CDR3 region is CASSLGGTLYNEQFF. CDR3 in DNA: TGCGCCAGCAGCTTGGGAGGAACTCTCTACAATGAGCAGTTCTTC. Based on the CDR3 plus reference TRBV5-1 and TRBJ2-1, the full variable domain is KAGVTQTPRYLIKTRGQQVTLSCSPISGHRSVSWYQQTPGQGLQFLFEYFSETQRNKGNFPGRFSGRQFSNSRSEMNVSTLELGDSALYLCASSLGGTLYNEQFFGPGTRLTVL.

The chain employs TRBV7-2 and TRBJ2-7; D perhaps matches TRBD1 (6 bases). This CDR3 contains 15 residues. The V and J ends lost 1 base and 5 bases respectively, with 15 bases between them. Per germline, CDR1 SGHTA and CDR2 FQGNSA. CDR3 sequence reads: CASSLVDDRLHEQYF. For the CDR3, the DNA is TGTGCCAGCAGCTTAGTTGACGACAGGTTGCACGAGCAGTACTTC.

The rearrangement uses TRBV9 and TRBJ2-5, with D possibly matching TRBD2 (6 bases). CDR1 is SGDLS and CDR2 is YYNGEE in the germline V gene. This CDR3 comprises 16 residues. The V end lost 1 base, the J end lost 3 bases, and 16 bases lay between the germline ends. The DNA for the CDR3 is TGTGCCAGCAGCGTAACCCCCAGCGGGCCCGAAGAGACCCAGTACTTC. It yields the protein CASSVTPSGPEETQYF.

This clonotype showed up many times. The chain has TRBV12-3 or TRBV12-4 and TRBJ2-4, with D unclear. V lost 3 bases to trimming and J lost 0 bases, with 12 bases between them. The CDR3 consists of 16 residues. The CDR3 protein is CASSFGRSLAKNIQYF. In DNA form, the CDR3 reads TGTGCCAGCAGTTTTGGAAGGTCTTTAGCCAAAAACATTCAGTACTTC.